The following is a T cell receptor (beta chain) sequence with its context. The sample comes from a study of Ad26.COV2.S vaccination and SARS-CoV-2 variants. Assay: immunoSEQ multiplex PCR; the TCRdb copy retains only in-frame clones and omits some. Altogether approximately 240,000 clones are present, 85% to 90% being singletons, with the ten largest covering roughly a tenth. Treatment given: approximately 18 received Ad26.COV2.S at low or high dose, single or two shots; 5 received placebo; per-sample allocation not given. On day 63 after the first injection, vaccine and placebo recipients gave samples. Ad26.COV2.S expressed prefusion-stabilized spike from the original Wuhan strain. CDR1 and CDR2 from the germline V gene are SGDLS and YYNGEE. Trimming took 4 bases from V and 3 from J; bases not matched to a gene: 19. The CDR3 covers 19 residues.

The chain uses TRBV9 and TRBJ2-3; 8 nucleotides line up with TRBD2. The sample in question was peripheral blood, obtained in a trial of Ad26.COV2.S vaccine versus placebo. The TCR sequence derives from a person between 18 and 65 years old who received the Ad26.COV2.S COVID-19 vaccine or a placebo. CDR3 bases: TGTGCCAGCAGCAGCGGGAGCGGGAGTTTGGGTTTTAAGACAGATACGCAGTATTTT. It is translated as CASSSGSGSLGFKTDTQYF.